The TCR beta chain under discussion was sequenced for a study of T cells in Graves' hyperthyroidism and ophthalmopathy. For the study at large: Peripheral blood was secured at the point of initial diagnosis, before any treatment. Regarding the study as a whole: Ophthalmopathy, which appeared later, was predicted by the model a median roughly 6.4 months before onset.

V was pared by 3 bases and J by 8 bases, with 19 bases between. This CDR3 contains 16 residues. Germline V gives CDR1 ENHRY, CDR2 SYGVKD. TCR beta CDR3 sequences were amplified from RNA transcripts. The study used the HTBI primer set for a first-round RT-PCR of the TCR CDR3. Each CDR3 protein gets one entry after TCRdb re-called the multiplex PCR reads with MiXCR. The sample lists 96,000 or so distinct CDR3 sequences, roughly half occurring once. In regard to this clonotype: Its antigen is as yet unknown.

The sample was blood. This rearrangement joins TRBV10-3 to TRBJ1-4; D perhaps matches TRBD1 (6 bases). This clonotype was obtained from a woman in her thirties or forties with Graves' hyperthyroidism. CDR3 sequence reads: CAISEGQYNTGEKLFF. The CDR3 bases are TGTGCCATCAGTGAAGGACAGTATAACACTGGGGAAAAACTGTTTTTT.